The clone carrying this T cell receptor (beta chain) has just a few counts. This sample is drawn from a study of blood T cells in healthy people across ages. Germline V gene sequence: CDR1 DFQATT, CDR2 SNEGSKA (reference sequence). This CDR3 is 13 amino acids long. The ends lost 3 bases at V and 7 bases at J; junction bases unmatched: 4. Drawn from each donor were around 9.1 milliliters of peripheral blood. Every sample yielded at least 6.5 million isolated PBMCs. The second PCR ran about 6 to 12 cycles with a sample-barcoded 5' primer and J-beta primers. A template-switch adaptor containing 12 random nucleotides labeled each cDNA molecule. TCRdb reprocessed the 5' RACE reads with MiXCR, giving one entry per CDR3 protein. The data show nearly 1 million distinct CDR3 sequences, roughly half seen once.

Material: blood. The V gene is TRBV20-1, the J gene TRBJ2-1, with 9 bases lining up with TRBD2. The source of this sequence is a woman aged 60 to 75 in good health. The CDR3 DNA is TGCAGTGCTAGTGGGACTAGCCGGAATGAGCAGTTCTTC. Translating it yields CSASGTSRNEQFF.